This TCR beta chain originates from a study of blood T cell repertoires in COVID-19 (dated by TCRdb to 2020 to 2021). Broadly, across the study: Samples covering the acute and convalescent phases of COVID-19 were provided by collaborators in the United States, Italy and Spain. The material from the prospective study consisted of cDNA or gDNA derived from T cells, B-cell-depleted T cells, or PBMCs. Deeply sampled blood TCRbeta repertoires from subjects exposed to, actively infected with, or recovered from COVID-19 were included in the dataset. The repertoires were released in a freely available public database meant as a resource for research on the immune response to SARS-CoV-2. The samples were drawn from two sources: the first 160 participants of the ongoing ImmuneRACE study, and 1,000 to 1,500 subjects contributed by 6 global collaborators. Sample metadata almost always included a de-identified subject ID, COVID-19 status, age in years and sex. HLA class I and class II types, where available, came from metadata supplied by the sample provider rather than from assay-based typing.

CDR1 and CDR2 (SGHRS, YFSETQ) derive from the germline V gene. Between the V and J ends, shortened by 0 bases and 0 bases respectively, the junction contains 11 bases. The CDR3 measures 16 amino acids from cysteine to phenylalanine. Only the CDR3 portion is preserved as DNA: 48 bases, with reading frame beginning at the first base. This clone was counted once. The antigen it binds to is not known. No per-base quality is available; no much larger clone lies one base away. Summary of the overall study and its limitations: How much clinical and demographic metadata was included differed by source and by participant, and the metadata was provided uncurated.

One collaborating source in Seattle enrolled patients during active infection and followed them longitudinally through the course of disease. Whole blood was collected in K2EDTA tubes by collaborating institutions according to the institutions' own protocols. Collaborator samples were shipped for TCRbeta analysis as frozen whole blood, isolated PBMCs, or DNA extracted from either sample type. TCRbeta CDR3 regions were amplified from genomic DNA by means of the immunoSEQ Assay, a bias-controlled multiplex PCR. The original methods were these. The number of nucleated cells in each sample was estimated from the amplification of reference gene primers within the assay. Sequence reads were collapsed and filtered to measure the absolute abundance of every unique TCRbeta CDR3 rearrangement. For each sample, productive Simpson clonality was calculated by taking the square root of Simpson's diversity index across productive rearrangements. TCRdb retrieved this table from immuneACCESS and kept in-frame rearrangements only. Not all clones are present; in checked studies, unresolved V genes account for under half, and no reason is known for the remainder. The V and J calls and clone size were taken over from that table, and D and trimming were inferred from the DNA. The sample contains around 270,000 clones, 70% to 90% of them found a single time. The ten largest account for roughly 5% of the sample.

The rearrangement joined TRBV5-1 to TRBJ2-3; a tentative D call is TRBD1 (6 bases match). Sequences were obtained from peripheral blood. The sequence derives from a woman aged 55 to 70 with COVID-19, enrolled during active disease. At the DNA level, the sequence is TGCGCCAGCAGCTTGGTACAGGGCTCTAGCACAGATACGCAGTATTTT. It translates as CASSLVQGSSTDTQYF.